The 26 T cell receptor beta chains in this list originate from one sample, sequenced in a study of beta chain features in type 1 diabetes (dated by TCRdb to the late 2010s). The method was the immunoSEQ multiplex PCR assay. The entire amount of isolated RNA was reverse transcribed using the High Capacity cDNA Reverse Transcription Kit, so the sequenced TCRB transcripts were expressed ones. TCRdb stores this immuneACCESS table with in-frame sequences only. Part of the clones is absent; in the studies checked, under half of the shortfall reflects unresolved V genes, and no reason is known for the rest. This sample comprises tens of thousands of clones, roughly 70% of them detected only once. The ten largest clones add up to approximately 1.7% of the sample. For these receptors, no antigen is known. Findings and caveats that apply to the study as a whole: A moderate but significant shortening of TCRB CDR3 length was observed in type 1 diabetes patients in all four CD4+ subsets.

Specimen: Tregs from blood. The cell subset or site label corresponds to: regulatory CD4+ T cells. These receptors came from a young man with type 1 diabetes. Some clones in this sample may be carry-over from other donors' samples.

The chain carries TRBV6-6 and TRBJ1-6; 9 positions match TRBD1. This CDR3 has 14 amino acids. V shed 7 bases, J shed 7 bases, and the junction held 5 bases outside the gene matches. The germline V gene has CDR1 MNHNY and CDR2 SVGAGI (reference sequence). CDR3 in DNA: TGTGCCAGCACTAACAGGGGGCTCAATTCACCCCTCCACTTT. Translated, it gives CASTNRGLNSPLHF.

J is TRBJ2-1 and V is TRBV29-1; D remains ambiguous. Trimming took 6 bases from V and 0 from J, leaving 9 bases between them. Germline CDR1 and CDR2: SQVTM and ANQGSEA. CDR3 length: 13 amino acids. CDR3 in DNA: TGCAGCGTGTTCCGGAGCTCCTACAATGAGCAGTTCTTC. Protein sequence: CSVFRSSYNEQFF.

CDR3 nucleotide sequence: TGTGCCAGTAGTGTTACAGGGTCAGGCACCGGGGAGCTGTTTTTT. Its translation is CASSVTGSGTGELFF. The chain uses TRBV19 and TRBJ2-2; D perhaps matches TRBD1 (6 bases). There are 15 residues in the CDR3. CDR1 LNHDA and CDR2 SQIVND come from the germline V gene (reference sequence). The V and J ends lost 5 bases and 4 bases respectively, with 14 bases between them.

This clone was seen a handful of times. The CDR3 DNA reads TGTGCCAGCAGCCAAGGGACAGGGGGACCCAATCCCGGGGAGCTGTTTTTT. Its protein product is CASSQGTGGPNPGELFF. This chain links TRBV4-2 with TRBJ2-2, with TRBD1 identical over 10 bases. Looked up from germline, CDR1 is LGHNA and CDR2 is YNFKEQ. The CDR3 spans 17 residues. V dropped 1 base and J dropped 6; count of bases not matched to a gene: 8.

The chain is built from TRBV5-4 and TRBJ1-6, with D unresolved. The CDR3 sequence is 15 residues long. V was shortened by 4 bases and J by 9 bases, with 17 bases between the two germline ends. CDR1 and CDR2 from the germline V gene are SGHNT and YYREEE (reference sequence). The CDR3 bases are TGTGCCAGCAGCGTGGACTCTGGGCGGGGTTCACCCCTCCACTTT. Its protein is CASSVDSGRGSPLHF.

The genes are TRBV7-2 and TRBJ2-5; D not certain. V dropped 5 bases and J dropped 2 bases, with 9 bases sitting between them. Germline V gene sequence: CDR1 SGHTA, CDR2 FQGNSA. The CDR3 is 13 amino acids. For the CDR3, the DNA is TGTGCCAGCAGCCAGCAGAGGCAAGAGACCCAGTACTTC. Amino acid sequence: CASSQQRQETQYF.

The chain combines TRBV30 with TRBJ1-2; possibly TRBD1 for D (5 bases). Trimming stripped 5 bases from V and 7 bases from J, with 17 bases between. The CDR3 has 13 amino acids. Germline CDR1 and CDR2: GTSNPN and SVGIG (reference sequence). CDR3 protein: CAWAQGRRVGYTF. CDR3 coding DNA: TGTGCCTGGGCCCAGGGACGGAGGGTTGGCTACACCTTC.

This clone was observed once. The chain couples TRBV6-6 to TRBJ1-1; 8 bases are a match to TRBD1. This CDR3 comprises 15 residues. Germline values: CDR1 MNHNY, CDR2 SVGAGI (reference sequence). With 6 bases clipped from V and 3 bases from J, the junction kept 9 bases outside the gene matches. The CDR3 region has the DNA TGTGCCAGCAGCCGACGGACAGGGAGCGACACTGAAGCTTTCTTT. Protein sequence: CASSRRTGSDTEAFF.

CDR3 nucleotides: TGTGCCAGCAGCCTAAATCCGGGACAGCCCTATGGCTACACCTTC. Its protein is CASSLNPGQPYGYTF. The J gene is TRBJ1-2, the V gene TRBV14; the match to TRBD1 covers 7 bases. The CDR3 extends over 15 amino acids. Germline lookup yields CDR1 SGHDN and CDR2 FVKESK. Unmatched junction bases numbered 9, after V lost 4 bases and J lost 4 bases.

The gene calls are TRBV27 and TRBJ1-4; TRBD1 agrees at 9 bases. The CDR3 totals 15 residues. Germline lookup yields CDR1 MNHEY and CDR2 SMNVEV (reference sequence). V was pared by 2 bases and J by 6 bases, with 4 bases of the junction left unmatched. The CDR3 spells CASSLKGTGYEKLFF. As DNA, the CDR3 is TGTGCCAGCAGTTTAAAGGGGACAGGGTATGAAAAACTGTTTTTT.

The CDR3 DNA reads as TGTGCCAGCAGTCGGAGCGGGGGGGGCACAGATACGCAGTATTTT. Protein: CASSRSGGGTDTQYF. This rearrangement joins TRBV7-9 to TRBJ2-3, with TRBD2 identical over 10 bases. V was clipped by 6 bases and J by 1 base; unmatched bases: 4. CDR1 is SEHNR and CDR2 is FQNEAQ in the germline V gene (reference sequence). The CDR3 has 15 amino acids.

This chain connects TRBV30 to TRBJ2-3, with 9 bases that match TRBD2. V was clipped by 6 bases and J by 3 bases; unmatched bases: 4. Germline V gives CDR1 GTSNPN, CDR2 SVGIG (reference sequence). CDR3 length: 13 amino acids. This CDR3 is CACSLAGTDTQYF. Written as DNA, the CDR3 is TGTGCCTGTTCTCTAGCGGGGACAGATACGCAGTATTTT.

This clone was observed a few times. V is TRBV5-1 and J is TRBJ1-6, with TRBD1 identical over 12 bases. Per germline, CDR1 SGHRS and CDR2 YFSETQ. Unmatched junction bases numbered 5, after V lost 4 bases and J lost 9 bases. The CDR3 consists of 15 residues. Written as DNA, the CDR3 is TGCGCCAGCAGCAGCCGGGACAGGGGGCGTTCACCCCTCCACTTT. This encodes CASSSRDRGRSPLHF.

This chain links TRBV6-5 with TRBJ2-7; 13 bases are shared with TRBD2. The V segment lost 5 bases and the J segment 1 base; nucleotides outside the gene matches: 2. The germline gives CDR1 MNHEY, CDR2 SVGAGI. CDR3 length: 15 residues. CDR3 in DNA: TGTGCCAGCAGTCGGACTAGCGGGGGATCCTACGAGCAGTACTTC. It translates to CASSRTSGGSYEQYF.

This chain connects TRBV7-2 to TRBJ1-5; D possibly corresponds to TRBD1 (5 bases). Germline assignment: CDR1 SGHTA and CDR2 FQGNSA. The CDR3 sequence is 15 residues long. Trimming removed 2 bases at V and 7 bases at J, with 15 bases between. This CDR3 reads CASSLNQGGVQPQHF. CDR3 DNA: TGTGCCAGCAGCTTAAACCAGGGCGGGGTCCAGCCCCAGCATTTT. The whole variable domain, remainder taken from reference TRBV7-2 and TRBJ1-5, is GAGVSQSPSNKVTEKGKDVELRCDPISGHTALYWYRQSLGQGLEFLIYFQGNSAPDKSGLPSDRFSAERTGGSVSTLTIQRTQQEDSAVYLCASSLNQGGVQPQHFGDGTRLSIL.

V usage is TRBV5-4 and J usage is TRBJ2-3, with D possibly matching TRBD2 (7 bases). This CDR3 comprises 15 residues. Between the trimmed V and J ends, which lost 0 bases and 7 bases, there was a span of 15 bases. Per the germline V gene, CDR1 is SGHNT and CDR2 is YYREEE (reference sequence). CDR3 bases: TGTGCCAGCAGCTTGGCAGAGGGGGGGCAAAATACGCAGTATTTT. It yields the protein CASSLAEGGQNTQYF.

The chain uses TRBV7-8 and TRBJ1-1; tentatively, D is TRBD1 (5 bases). CDR1 and CDR2 (germline): SGHVS, FQNEAQ. The CDR3 contains 13 residues. V was shortened by 1 base and J by 5 bases, with 8 bases between the two germline ends. The CDR3 loop reads CASSLGSGTEAFF. The CDR3 nucleotides read TGTGCCAGCAGCTTAGGGTCAGGGACTGAAGCTTTCTTT.

The chain has TRBV10-3 and TRBJ1-3, with D perhaps TRBD1 (6 bases). Germline CDR1 reads ENHRY; CDR2 reads SYGVKD. The CDR3 sequence is 12 residues long. Trimming stripped 4 bases from V and 7 bases from J, with 8 bases between. The CDR3 loop reads CAISGQANTIYF. For the CDR3, the DNA is TGTGCCATCAGTGGACAGGCGAACACCATATATTTT.

The V and J genes are TRBV2 and TRBJ2-7; 15 bases are a match to TRBD2. Per germline, CDR1 SNHLY and CDR2 FYNNEI. The CDR3 contains 15 residues. V gave up 5 bases and J gave up 6 bases; unmatched junction bases: 5. The CDR3 nucleotides are TGTGCCAGCAGTCGGACTAGCGGGGGGGCCGGCGAGCAGTACTTC. Protein: CASSRTSGGAGEQYF.

This rearrangement joins TRBV6-1 to TRBJ2-3; a weak D match, TRBD2 (7 bases). Between the trimmed V and J ends, which lost 7 bases and 7 bases, there was a span of 21 bases. CDR1 and CDR2 from the germline V gene are MNHNS and SASEGT. The length of the CDR3 is 15 residues. CDR3 DNA sequence: TGTGCCAGCACTGGAATGAGGGGGGGCTCAAATACGCAGTATTTT. Translating it yields CASTGMRGGSNTQYF.

The V and J genes are TRBV7-9 and TRBJ2-1; no clear D gene. V lost 3 bases to trimming and J lost 0 bases, with 9 bases between them. This CDR3 spans 15 amino acids. CDR1 is SEHNR and CDR2 is FQNEAQ in the germline V gene (reference sequence). For the CDR3, the DNA is TGTGCCAGCAGCTTGGGCCAGACCTCCTACAATGAGCAGTTCTTC. Translation gives CASSLGQTSYNEQFF.

The gene calls are TRBV6-1 and TRBJ1-1; the match to TRBD1 covers 10 bases. V dropped 6 bases and J dropped 5; count of bases not matched to a gene: 6. Germline CDR1 is MNHNS and CDR2 is SASEGT. This CDR3 region has 14 residues. CDR3 in amino acids: CASRTRTGGTEAFF. DNA for the CDR3: TGTGCCAGCAGAACTCGGACAGGGGGGACTGAAGCTTTCTTT.

The chain couples TRBV28 to TRBJ1-1; 8 positions match TRBD1. This CDR3 spans 15 amino acids. V shed 7 bases, J shed 1 base, and the junction held 8 bases outside the gene matches. CDR1 and CDR2 from the germline V gene are MDHEN and SYDVKM. The CDR3 sequence: CASTTHGQGNTEAFF. The CDR3 DNA is TGTGCCAGCACCACACACGGACAGGGGAACACTGAAGCTTTCTTT.

This chain links TRBV4-1 with TRBJ2-5, with TRBD2 matching 9 bases. CDR3 length equals 14 residues. From germline, CDR1 is MGHRA and CDR2 YSYEKL. Trimming removed 1 base from V and 4 bases from J; junction bases left unmatched: 1. The CDR3 is CASSQGAGGETQYF. Written as DNA, the CDR3 is TGCGCCAGCAGCCAAGGAGCGGGGGGAGAGACCCAGTACTTC.

This chain connects TRBV7-9 to TRBJ2-1; TRBD2 matches 10 bases. CDR1 and CDR2 (germline): SEHNR, FQNEAQ (reference sequence). With 5 bases clipped from V and 0 bases from J, the junction kept 4 bases outside the gene matches. The length of the CDR3 is 16 residues. The chain's CDR3 is CASSPRTSGSYNEQFF. The DNA of the CDR3 is TGTGCCAGCAGCCCGCGGACTAGCGGCTCCTACAATGAGCAGTTCTTC.

The rearrangement joins TRBV11-2 to TRBJ2-1; TRBD2 agrees at 12 bases. The germline V gene encodes CDR1 SGHAT and CDR2 FQNNGV. V trimming: 5 bases; J trimming: 9 bases; junction bases outside the gene matches: 11. The CDR3 is 16 residues long. CDR3: CASSTDTSGGRTEQFF. Here the CDR3 DNA reads TGTGCCAGCAGCACCGATACTAGCGGGGGGCGTACTGAGCAGTTCTTC.